This entry lists 13 T cell receptor beta chains sequenced from one sample in a study of T-cell reconstitution after alpha-beta-depleted transplantation in children. The TCRbeta library was prepared with unique molecular identifiers. TCRdb analysed the PCR reads with MiXCR anew, one entry per CDR3 protein. The sample holds about 300,000 distinct CDR3 sequences, roughly 8.2% seen once. Study-level findings and limits: T-cell numbers and diversity, one year after transplant, stemmed largely from T cells that were newly produced.

Their recognized antigens are unknown. Material: peripheral blood, obtained 360 days after TCRalphabeta/CD19-depleted stem cell transplant. The receptors were sampled from a female patient aged 2-10 years who had a stem cell transplant for Fanconi anemia, so the T cells may come from the graft donor.

This chain uses TRBV7-9 with TRBJ2-2; D perhaps matches TRBD1 (6 bases). The germline V gene encodes CDR1 SEHNR and CDR2 FQNEAQ (reference sequence). The CDR3 is 17 residues long. V was trimmed by 4 bases and J by 0 bases, leaving 15 bases between them. The CDR3 DNA reads as TGTGCCAGCAGCTCTAGCAGGGGAAGCACGAACACCGGGGAGCTGTTTTTT. This encodes CASSSSRGSTNTGELFF.

This clonotype was detected ten times or more. This sequence joins TRBV5-6 and TRBJ2-7; D might be TRBD2 (6 bases). Germline V gene lookup returns CDR1 SGHDT and CDR2 YYEEEE. The CDR3 runs 13 residues. V was trimmed by 2 bases and J by 6 bases, leaving 12 bases between them. The CDR3, as DNA: TGTGCCAGCAGCTTCAGGGACTGGGTCGAGCAGTACTTC. Translated: CASSFRDWVEQYF.

There are many counts of this clonotype. The chain couples TRBV5-1 to TRBJ2-1; D assignment may be TRBD1 or TRBD2 (6 bases each). Germline V lookup: CDR1 SGHRS, CDR2 YFSETQ. V lost 5 bases and J lost 2, with 14 bases in between. This CDR3 has 15 amino acids. The CDR3 here is CASRDTGRTYNEQFF. CDR3 coding DNA: TGCGCCAGCAGGGATACAGGGAGGACCTACAATGAGCAGTTCTTC.

The CDR3 loop reads CSARNFNFGSSQPQHF. CDR3 in DNA: TGCAGTGCTAGAAACTTTAATTTCGGGAGTAGTCAGCCCCAGCATTTT. This chain uses TRBV20-1 with TRBJ1-5, with unresolved D. Germline V CDR1 and CDR2: DFQATT, SNEGSKA (reference sequence). Between the trimmed V and J ends, which lost 2 bases and 6 bases, there was a span of 20 bases. CDR3 length: 16 amino acids.

This clonotype was seen repeatedly, ten times or more. This chain links TRBV20-1 with TRBJ2-2, with 16 bases identical to TRBD2. V was pared by 4 bases and J by 5 bases, with 4 bases of the junction left unmatched. The CDR3 spans 16 residues. Germline V gives CDR1 DFQATT, CDR2 SNEGSKA (reference sequence). The CDR3 reads CSATGLAGGQTGELFF. The CDR3 DNA follows: TGCAGTGCTACGGGACTAGCGGGAGGGCAAACCGGGGAGCTGTTTTTT.

In this sample, this clonotype turned up many times. The chain joins TRBV3-1 to TRBJ1-2; D not certain. Per germline, CDR1 LGHDT and CDR2 YNNKEL (reference sequence). Trimming shortened V by 6 bases and J by 0 bases, and 11 bases separated the two germline ends. The CDR3 is 14 residues long. The DNA of the CDR3 is TGTGCCAGCAGGCCCGGGGAAGCTAACTATGGCTACACCTTC. Translation: CASRPGEANYGYTF.

Many counts were recorded for this clonotype. The chain couples TRBV11-2 to TRBJ2-5; maybe TRBD1 (5 bases). Germline V gene lookup returns CDR1 SGHAT and CDR2 FQNNGV. The CDR3 sequence is 13 residues long. V was clipped by 2 bases and J by 5 bases, with 9 bases between them. The CDR3 DNA sequence: TGTGCCAGCAGCTTAAGGGGCAGGGAGACCCAGTACTTC. This encodes CASSLRGRETQYF.

This clonotype has a count of ten or more. V usage is TRBV7-2 and J usage is TRBJ2-1; tentative D call: TRBD2 (5 bases). Looked up from germline, CDR1 is SGHTA and CDR2 is FQGNSA. CDR3 size: 13 residues. V lost 1 base to trimming and J lost 6 bases, with 7 bases between them. The chain's CDR3 is CASSLGSVNEQFF. In nucleotides, the CDR3 is TGTGCCAGCAGCTTAGGTAGCGTCAATGAGCAGTTCTTC.

This clonotype was found many times. The J gene is TRBJ2-2, the V gene TRBV7-2; TRBD1 matches at 10 bases. The CDR3 covers 16 residues. V shed 5 bases and J 4 bases; nucleotides not matched to a gene: 7. Germline V CDR1 and CDR2: SGHTA, FQGNSA. CDR3 nucleotide sequence: TGTGCCAGCAGCCCCGACAGGGGGCGGTTCACCGGGGAGCTGTTTTTT. It translates to CASSPDRGRFTGELFF.

The J gene is TRBJ2-5, the V gene TRBV29-1; 9 nucleotides match TRBD2. CDR1 SQVTM and CDR2 ANQGSEA come from the germline V gene. The ends lost 3 bases at V and 5 bases at J; junction bases unmatched: 7. The CDR3 runs 14 residues. The CDR3 bases are TGCAGCGTTGAGGGGCGGGGGGGTCGGGAGACCCAGTACTTC. It encodes CSVEGRGGRETQYF.

This clonotype came up many times. The chain has TRBV7-3 and TRBJ2-2; D not certain. V lost 0 bases, J lost 0 bases, and 8 bases lay in between. From germline, CDR1 is SGHTA and CDR2 FQGTGA. The CDR3 consists of 16 residues. For the CDR3, the DNA is TGTGCCAGCAGCTTAACCAGGAGCCCGAACACCGGGGAGCTGTTTTTT. This codes for CASSLTRSPNTGELFF.

Concerning this clonotype: This may be a read error: a much more frequent sequence differs by one nucleotide. Here the CDR3 reads CSVVPRGVSTGELFF. CDR3 bases: TGCAGCGTTGTACCCAGGGGGGTTTCCACCGGGGAGCTGTTTTTT. The chain employs TRBV29-1 and TRBJ2-2; weak D call: TRBD1 (7 bases). Germline V gene lookup returns CDR1 SQVTM and CDR2 ANQGSEA. This CDR3 spans 15 amino acids. Trimming took 4 bases from V and 4 from J, leaving 16 bases between them.

The sample holds many counts of this clonotype. The rearrangement links TRBV11-2 to TRBJ1-1; maybe TRBD1 (5 bases). Looked up from germline, CDR1 is SGHAT and CDR2 is FQNNGV. The CDR3 loop spans 13 amino acids. V was pared by 0 bases and J by 12 bases, with 14 bases between. In DNA, the CDR3 is TGTGCCAGCAGCTTAGAACGGGTTGGGGGATCTTTCTTT. This encodes CASSLERVGGSFF.